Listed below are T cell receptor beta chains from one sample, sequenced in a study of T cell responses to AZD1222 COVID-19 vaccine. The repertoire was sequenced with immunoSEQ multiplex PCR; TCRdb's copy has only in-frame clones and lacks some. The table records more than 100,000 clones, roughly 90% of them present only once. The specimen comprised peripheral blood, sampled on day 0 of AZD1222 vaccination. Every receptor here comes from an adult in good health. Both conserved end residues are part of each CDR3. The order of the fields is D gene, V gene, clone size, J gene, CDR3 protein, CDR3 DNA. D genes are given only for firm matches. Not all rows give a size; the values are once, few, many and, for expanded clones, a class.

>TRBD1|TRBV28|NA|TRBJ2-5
CASSKGGRETQYF
TGTGCCAGCAGCAAAGGGGGCCGGGAGACCCAGTACTTC
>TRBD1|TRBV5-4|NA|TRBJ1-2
CASRPQGNYGYTF
TGTGCCAGCAGACCACAGGGGAACTATGGCTACACCTTC
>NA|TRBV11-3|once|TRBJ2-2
CASSLVGWGRTTNTGELFF
TGTGCCAGCAGCTTAGTCGGTTGGGGCAGAACGACCAACACCGGGGAGCTGTTTTTT
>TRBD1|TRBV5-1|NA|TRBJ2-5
CASRGTVQETQYF
TGCGCCAGCAGAGGGACAGTGCAAGAGACCCAGTACTTC
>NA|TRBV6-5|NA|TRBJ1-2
CASRGPLAYGYTF
TGTGCCAGCAGGGGGCCGCTGGCCTATGGCTACACCTTC
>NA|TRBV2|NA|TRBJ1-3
CAREDSGNTIYF
TGTGCCCGTGAGGATTCTGGAAACACCATATATTTT
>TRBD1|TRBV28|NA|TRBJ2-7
CASSSTGQGKDEQYF
TGTGCCAGCAGTTCAACGGGACAGGGAAAAGACGAGCAGTACTTC
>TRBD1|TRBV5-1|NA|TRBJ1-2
CASSLTGINYGYTF
TGCGCCAGCAGCCTGACAGGGATTAACTATGGCTACACCTTC
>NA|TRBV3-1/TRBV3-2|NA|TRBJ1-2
CASSQGAPRNVPYGYTF
TGTGCCAGCAGCCAAGGGGCTCCGAGGAACGTACCCTATGGCTACACCTTC
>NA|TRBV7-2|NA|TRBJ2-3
CASSPPALGTDTQYF
TGTGCCAGCAGCCCCCCGGCTCTGGGCACAGATACGCAGTATTTT
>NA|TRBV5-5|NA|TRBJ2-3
CASSLEPGPAEDTQYF
TGTGCCAGCAGCTTGGAACCGGGACCGGCGGAAGATACGCAGTATTTT
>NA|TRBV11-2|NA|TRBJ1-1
CASSSTGGRATEAFF
TGTGCCAGCAGCTCGACTGGGGGGCGCGCCACTGAAGCTTTCTTT
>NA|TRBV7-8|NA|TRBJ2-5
CASSYLRGRSGRTQYF
TGTGCCAGCAGCTACCTGCGGGGCCGAAGTGGAAGGACCCAGTACTTC
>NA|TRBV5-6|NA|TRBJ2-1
CASSSIQGSSYNEQFF
TGTGCCAGCAGCTCGATACAGGGCAGTTCCTACAATGAGCAGTTCTTC
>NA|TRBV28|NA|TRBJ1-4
CASSLAPNEKLFF
TGTGCCAGCAGTTTAGCCCCTAATGAAAAACTGTTTTTT
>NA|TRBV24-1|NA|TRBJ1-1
CATRDQNTEAFF
TGTGCCACCAGGGACCAGAACACTGAAGCTTTCTTT
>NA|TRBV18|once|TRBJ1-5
CASSPGSNQPQHF
TGTGCCAGCTCACCAGGGTCCAATCAGCCCCAGCATTTT
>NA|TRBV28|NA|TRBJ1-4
CASTPPGSFNEKLFF
TGTGCCAGCACCCCACCGGGCAGTTTTAATGAAAAACTGTTTTTT
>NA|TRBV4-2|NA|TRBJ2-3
CASSQDSPALGDTQYF
TGTGCCAGCAGCCAAGATTCCCCAGCGCTGGGAGATACGCAGTATTTT
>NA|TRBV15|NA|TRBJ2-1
CATSRPSSYNEQFF
TGTGCCACCAGCAGGCCCAGCTCCTACAATGAGCAGTTCTTC
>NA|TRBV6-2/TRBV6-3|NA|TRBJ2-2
CASSYYNHGELFF
TGTGCCAGCAGTTACTACAACCACGGGGAGCTGTTTTTT
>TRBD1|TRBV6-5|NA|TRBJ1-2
CASSRPGTGDYGYTF
TGTGCCAGCAGCCGTCCCGGGACAGGGGACTATGGCTACACCTTC
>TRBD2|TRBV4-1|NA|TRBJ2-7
CASSQDPLGLAGNYEQYF
TGCGCCAGCAGCCAAGACCCCTTGGGACTAGCGGGGAACTACGAGCAGTACTTC
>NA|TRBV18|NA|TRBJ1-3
CASSPQDTGTGNTIYF
TGTGCCAGCTCACCACAGGATACAGGGACTGGAAACACCATATATTTT
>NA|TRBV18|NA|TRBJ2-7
CASSPGGHEQYF
TGTGCCAGCTCACCTGGGGGGCATGAGCAGTACTTC
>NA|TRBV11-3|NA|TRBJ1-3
CASSLEGGSGNTIYF
TGTGCCAGCAGCTTAGAAGGGGGCTCTGGAAACACCATATATTTT
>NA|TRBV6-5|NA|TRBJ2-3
CASSRRGGQDTQYF
TGTGCCAGCAGCCGGAGGGGGGGCCAGGATACGCAGTATTTT
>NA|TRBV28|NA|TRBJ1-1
CASSPWGTEAFF
TGTGCCAGCAGCCCGTGGGGCACTGAAGCTTTCTTT
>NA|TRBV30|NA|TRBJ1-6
CAWTDGDYSPLHF
TGTGCCTGGACTGATGGGGATTATTCACCCCTCCACTTT